Sequencing of this T cell receptor beta chain was carried out in a study of blood T cell repertoires in COVID-19. Turning to the study itself: Sources were T cells, B-cell-depleted T cells, or PBMCs; the material itself was cDNA or gDNA.

The CDR3 is 14 amino acids. V was clipped by 4 bases and J by 6 bases, with 9 bases between them. Germline V lookup: CDR1 KGHDR, CDR2 SFDVKD. Original methodology: Reference gene primer amplification gave estimated nucleated cell counts. Produced via immunoSEQ multiplex PCR; TCRdb's table is partial and in-frame only. V, J and clone size derive from that table, while D and trimming were established from the DNA sequence. This table holds roughly 100,000 clones, 80% to 90% found once. J is TRBJ1-6 and V is TRBV24-1; D perhaps matches TRBD1 (5 bases). This receptor was obtained from a woman of 80 years or more with acute or convalescent COVID-19. The sample was peripheral blood. Written as DNA, the CDR3 is TGTGCCACCAGTGAGGGACTATTTAATTCACCCCTCCACTTT. Its translation: CATSEGLFNSPLHF.